The 28 T cell receptor beta chains below come from one sample, sequenced in a study of identical twins listed by TCRdb under 2016. Libraries were prepared through 5' RACE. Data came from an Illumina HiSeq 2000. TCRdb's own reprocessing of the public reads used fastp at Q25 and MiXCR and kept productive beta chains. Rows are combined by CDR3 protein, so each entry shows the most common genes and DNA. The sample table lists about 520,000 distinct CDR3 sequences, approximately 22% of them with a count of one. Around 1% of the sample rests with the top ten. These data also formed part of another study, on T cells expressing NK-cell markers.

The sequencing sample was made of CD4+ T cells sorted from blood. The receptors come from a woman aged 18-29 years in good health.

This clonotype was seen more than once but under ten times. This sequence joins TRBV5-1 and TRBJ2-3, with D tentatively TRBD1 (7 bases). The CDR3 is 15 residues long. The germline V and J ends were trimmed by 4 bases and 3 bases, with 15 bases remaining between them. Germline CDR1 and CDR2: SGHRS and YFSETQ. The CDR3 region is CASSSQGGPTDTQYF. CDR3 DNA: TGCGCCAGCAGCAGCCAGGGGGGTCCTACAGATACGCAGTATTTT.

This chain links TRBV6-5 with TRBJ2-5; either TRBD1 or TRBD2 may supply D (5 bases each). This CDR3 is 15 amino acids long. V was trimmed by 3 bases and J by 7 bases, leaving 18 bases between them. The germline V gene encodes CDR1 MNHEY and CDR2 SVGAGI. CDR3 DNA: TGTGCCAGCAGTTATCACGAGGGGCCCGCGGGGACCCAGTACTTC. Its protein product is CASSYHEGPAGTQYF.

The table lists this clonotype with a few counts. The rearrangement uses TRBV5-1 and TRBJ2-1; 8 bases line up with TRBD2. In germline, CDR1 is SGHRS, CDR2 YFSETQ. V lost 1 base, J lost 2 bases, and 2 bases stayed unmatched. The CDR3 has 15 amino acids. This chain's CDR3 is CASSLFGGAYNEQFF. CDR3 nucleotides: TGCGCCAGCAGCTTGTTCGGGGGGGCCTACAATGAGCAGTTCTTC.

This rearrangement joins TRBV9 to TRBJ2-1, with a possible D match to TRBD2 (5 bases). In germline, CDR1 is SGDLS, CDR2 YYNGEE. The CDR3 sequence is 13 residues long. Trimming took 0 bases from V and 7 from J, leaving 8 bases between them. CDR3 residues: CASSVGGENEQFF. CDR3 DNA sequence: TGTGCCAGCAGCGTAGGGGGAGAGAATGAGCAGTTCTTC.

The chain has TRBV29-1 and TRBJ1-5; 7 nucleotides line up with TRBD1. Germline V CDR1 and CDR2: SQVTM, ANQGSEA. CDR3 length equals 13 residues. V lost 5 bases, J lost 6 bases, and 7 bases stayed unmatched. This CDR3 is CSVLDRVGQPQHF. CDR3 nucleotide sequence: TGCAGCGTTCTAGACAGGGTTGGTCAGCCCCAGCATTTT.

The V call is TRBV7-9, the J call TRBJ2-7; TRBD1 might be the D (5 bases). Germline V gene data show CDR1 as SEHNR and CDR2 as FQNEAQ (reference sequence). The CDR3 length is 16 residues. The V end lost 3 bases, the J end lost 3 bases, and 18 bases lay between the germline ends. In nucleotides, the CDR3 is TGTGCCAGCAGCTTGACAGTCACCTCCAGCTACTACGAGCAGTACTTC. This codes for CASSLTVTSSYYEQYF. The entire variable domain, with the rest obtained from reference TRBV7-9 and TRBJ2-7, is as follows: DTGVSQNPRHKITKRGQNVTFRCDPISEHNRLYWYRQTLGQGPEFLTYFQNEAQLEKSRLLSDRFSAERPKGSFSTLEIQRTEQGDSAMYLCASSLTVTSSYYEQYFGPGTRLTVT.

This chain connects TRBV28 to TRBJ2-7; D uncertain. Germline assignment: CDR1 MDHEN and CDR2 SYDVKM. V dropped 6 bases and J dropped 2 bases, with 14 bases sitting between them. This CDR3 region has 14 residues. The CDR3 protein is CASRRSVNTYEQYF. In nucleotides, the CDR3 is TGTGCCAGCAGGAGATCCGTGAACACCTACGAGCAGTACTTC.

The V gene is TRBV20-1, the J gene TRBJ2-5; 11 positions match TRBD2. V lost 3 bases and J lost 5; bases outside the gene matches: 8. This CDR3 spans 15 amino acids. CDR1 is DFQATT, CDR2 SNEGSKA, per germline (reference sequence). The CDR3 sequence: CSASNIRLAGETQYF. As DNA, the CDR3 is TGCAGTGCTAGTAATATTCGACTAGCGGGGGAGACCCAGTACTTC.

The CDR3 DNA sequence: TGTGCCAGCAGCTTAGGGGCCTTCGGGGGCAATGAGCAGTTCTTC. It encodes CASSLGAFGGNEQFF. This rearrangement joins TRBV7-2 to TRBJ2-1, with a tentative D call TRBD2 (6 bases). Per the germline V gene, CDR1 is SGHTA and CDR2 is FQGNSA. The CDR3 is 15 residues long. Trimming left V 1 base short and J 6 bases short, with 13 bases between. The whole variable domain, filled in from reference TRBV7-2 and TRBJ2-1, reads GAGVSQSPSNKVTEKGKDVELRCDPISGHTALYWYRQSLGQGLEFLIYFQGNSAPDKSGLPSDRFSAERTGGSVSTLTIQRTQQEDSAVYLCASSLGAFGGNEQFFGPGTRLTVL.

A few counts support this clonotype. V is TRBV20-1 and J is TRBJ2-7; 8 nucleotides line up with TRBD2. The CDR3 is 14 residues long. V lost 2 bases, J lost 2 bases, and 5 bases stayed unmatched. Per germline, CDR1 DFQATT and CDR2 SNEGSKA (reference sequence). CDR3 DNA: TGCAGTGCTAGAAAAGCGGGGGCCGCCTACGAGCAGTACTTC. Protein: CSARKAGAAYEQYF.

This rearrangement joins TRBV4-1 to TRBJ1-2, with TRBD1 matching over 9 bases. Germline assignment: CDR1 MGHRA and CDR2 YSYEKL. After removal of 1 base from V and 7 bases from J, the junction contained 10 bases not matched to a gene. CDR3 length equals 16 residues. The CDR3 region has the DNA TGCGCCAGCAGCCAAGTGGGGACAGGGTGGACGCTTGGCTACACCTTC. Amino acid sequence: CASSQVGTGWTLGYTF.

This clonotype was seen more than once but under ten times. The chain is built from TRBV6-1 and TRBJ1-5; TRBD1 might be the D (6 bases). The CDR3 totals 13 residues. V lost 10 bases to trimming and J lost 7 bases, with 17 bases between them. Germline V CDR1 and CDR2: MNHNS, SASEGT. For the CDR3, the DNA is TGTGCCACAGGTGGAAGGGGGGGACAGCCCCAGCATTTT. This gives the protein CATGGRGGQPQHF.

J is TRBJ2-2 and V is TRBV11-2; TRBD1 might be the D (5 bases). Germline-derived CDR1 and CDR2 are SGHAT and FQNNGV. V dropped 1 base and J dropped 2 bases, with 11 bases sitting between them. This CDR3 contains 16 residues. The DNA for the CDR3 is TGTGCCAGCAGCTTAGCTAAGACAGCTAACACCGGGGAGCTGTTTTTT. This codes for CASSLAKTANTGELFF.

CDR3 sequence: CASSLATRAVVYNEQFF. The CDR3 nucleotides read TGTGCCAGCAGCTTAGCGACCCGCGCGGTGGTCTACAATGAGCAGTTCTTC. The chain links TRBV7-9 to TRBJ2-1, with unresolved D. Germline V lookup: CDR1 SEHNR, CDR2 FQNEAQ (reference sequence). CDR3 length equals 17 residues. With 0 bases removed from V and 3 bases from J, the gap between germline ends came to 15 bases.

The table lists this clonotype with a few counts. The chain joins TRBV11-2 to TRBJ2-1; 8 bases fit TRBD2. Trimming removed 2 bases from V and 2 bases from J; junction bases left unmatched: 8. The CDR3 is 17 amino acids. The germline V gene has CDR1 SGHAT and CDR2 FQNNGV. For the CDR3, the DNA is TGTGCCAGCAGCTTATCTCAGGGACTAGGTACCTACAATGAGCAGTTCTTC. This encodes CASSLSQGLGTYNEQFF.

This clonotype was found a few times. This chain joins TRBV4-2 and TRBJ1-1; D possibly corresponds to TRBD1 (6 bases). The germline V gene encodes CDR1 LGHNA and CDR2 YNFKEQ. The CDR3 is 13 residues long. V was trimmed by 1 base and J by 6 bases, leaving 9 bases between them. CDR3 sequence (DNA): TGTGCCAGCAGCCAAGCGGGACACCCTGAAGCTTTCTTT. This encodes CASSQAGHPEAFF.

This chain links TRBV7-6 with TRBJ2-5, with D unclear. Germline V gene lookup returns CDR1 SGHVS and CDR2 FNYEAQ. The CDR3 consists of 14 residues. V lost 3 bases and J 5 bases, leaving 13 bases between the germline ends. The CDR3, as DNA: TGTGCCAGCAGCTTGCCCGGAACACCGGAGACCCAGTACTTC. Amino acid sequence: CASSLPGTPETQYF.

This clonotype was observed a handful of times. This sequence joins TRBV12-3 or TRBV12-4 and TRBJ2-3; D remains unclear. The CDR3 has 16 residues. The V end was cut by 6 bases, the J end by 2 bases, with 18 bases between. The CDR3 nucleotides are TGTGCCAGCAGATGCAGGTCCCTCACTTCCACAGATACGCAGTATTTT. Translated, it gives CASRCRSLTSTDTQYF.

This clonotype was counted only a few times. This chain uses TRBV27 with TRBJ1-5; D is undetermined. Germline V gene lookup returns CDR1 MNHEY and CDR2 SMNVEV (reference sequence). The CDR3 extends over 13 amino acids. Trimming stripped 5 bases from V and 7 bases from J, with 12 bases between. The DNA for the CDR3 is TGTGCCAGCAGTCCCGGGAGGGAGCAGCCCCAGCATTTT. Translation gives CASSPGREQPQHF.

This sequence joins TRBV30 and TRBJ2-7; TRBD2 matches at 8 bases. Trimming removed 2 bases from V and 4 bases from J; junction bases left unmatched: 13. This CDR3 has 16 residues. Germline-derived CDR1 and CDR2 are GTSNPN and SVGIG (reference sequence). CDR3 sequence: CAWSPPSGGGRYEQYF. In nucleotides, the CDR3 is TGTGCCTGGAGTCCCCCAAGCGGGGGAGGGCGATACGAGCAGTACTTC. Combining the CDR3 with reference TRBV30 and TRBJ2-7 gives the whole variable domain SQTIHQWPATLVQPVGSPLSLECTVEGTSNPNLYWYRQAAGRGLQLLFYSVGIGQISSEVPQNLSASRPQDRQFILSSKKLLLSDSGFYLCAWSPPSGGGRYEQYFGPGTRLTVT.

This clonotype was detected only a few times. V gene TRBV27 combines with J gene TRBJ2-7; TRBD1 matches 7 bases. CDR3 size: 15 residues. V lost 6 bases and J lost 0; bases outside the gene matches: 8. CDR1 and CDR2 (germline): MNHEY, SMNVEV (reference sequence). This chain's CDR3 is CASRDKGQYSYEQYF. CDR3 bases: TGTGCCAGCAGGGACAAGGGACAGTACTCCTACGAGCAGTACTTC.

This clonotype came up a few times. This rearrangement joins TRBV12-3 or TRBV12-4 to TRBJ2-6; no clear D. The CDR3 runs to 11 residues. Deletions cut 6 bases from V and 6 bases from J, with 3 bases between. The CDR3 loop is CASSQANVLTF. CDR3 bases: TGTGCCAGCAGCCAGGCCAACGTCCTGACTTTC.

This clonotype turned up a few times. The V and J genes are TRBV7-2 and TRBJ2-1; 8 bases match TRBD2. V shed 2 bases and J 6 bases; nucleotides not matched to a gene: 6. Germline CDR1 is SGHTA and CDR2 is FQGNSA. The CDR3 runs to 15 residues. CDR3 sequence reads: CASSLRRAGGNEQFF. The CDR3 DNA reads as TGTGCCAGCAGCTTAAGAAGGGCGGGAGGCAATGAGCAGTTCTTC.

This clonotype showed up just a few times. The chain recombines TRBV3-1 with TRBJ2-1, with D perhaps given as TRBD1 or TRBD2 (5 bases each). CDR1 is LGHDT and CDR2 is YNNKEL in the germline V gene (reference sequence). The CDR3 sequence is 13 residues long. Trimming took off 5 bases at V and 9 bases at J, with 14 bases between the two ends. The CDR3 bases are TGTGCCAGCAGCGGGGACCTAACTGGTGAGCAGTTCTTC. It is translated as CASSGDLTGEQFF.

The chain carries TRBV12-3 or TRBV12-4 and TRBJ2-3; D gene uncertain. Trimming removed 3 bases from V and 1 base from J, with 20 bases in between. CDR3 length: 18 residues. In nucleotides, the CDR3 is TGTGCCAGCAGTTTCTATAGGCGTCAGGCGTCCGGCACAGATACGCAGTATTTT. Translating gives CASSFYRRQASGTDTQYF.

In its sample, this clonotype was seen a few times. The chain recombines TRBV20-1 with TRBJ1-5, with D unresolved. The CDR3 spans 13 residues. CDR1 and CDR2 from the germline V gene are DFQATT and SNEGSKA (reference sequence). V was pared by 4 bases and J by 4 bases, with 11 bases between. CDR3 in DNA: TGCAGTGCTATTACCCACCTAAATCAGCCCCAGCATTTT. Protein product: CSAITHLNQPQHF.

The gene calls are TRBV12-3 or TRBV12-4 and TRBJ2-6; D unclear. V was cut by 6 bases and J by 13 bases, with 19 bases left in between. The CDR3 is 14 amino acids. CDR3 in amino acids: CASRPSRPPYVLTF. As DNA, the CDR3 is TGTGCCAGCAGGCCGAGTCGGCCCCCTTATGTCCTGACTTTC.

This clonotype was recorded a few times. This sequence joins TRBV6-1 and TRBJ1-1; the D is unclear. Trimming removed 7 bases at V and 8 bases at J, with 17 bases between. The V gene's germline CDR1 is MNHNS and CDR2 SASEGT. The CDR3 contains 13 residues. The CDR3 loop reads CASTSPVGTEAFF. CDR3 DNA sequence: TGTGCCAGCACCTCCCCCGTCGGAACCGAAGCTTTCTTT.